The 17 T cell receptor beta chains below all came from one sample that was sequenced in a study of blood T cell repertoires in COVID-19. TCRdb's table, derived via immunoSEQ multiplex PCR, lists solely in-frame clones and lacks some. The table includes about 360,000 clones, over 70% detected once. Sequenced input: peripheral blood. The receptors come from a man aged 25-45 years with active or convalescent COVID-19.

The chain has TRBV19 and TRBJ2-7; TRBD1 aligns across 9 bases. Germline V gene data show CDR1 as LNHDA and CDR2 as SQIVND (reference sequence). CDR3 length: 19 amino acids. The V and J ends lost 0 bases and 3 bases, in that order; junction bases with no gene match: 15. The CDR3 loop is CASSIDGTGSSGGDYEQYF. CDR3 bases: TGTGCCAGTAGTATAGACGGGACAGGGTCCTCCGGGGGAGACTACGAGCAGTACTTC.

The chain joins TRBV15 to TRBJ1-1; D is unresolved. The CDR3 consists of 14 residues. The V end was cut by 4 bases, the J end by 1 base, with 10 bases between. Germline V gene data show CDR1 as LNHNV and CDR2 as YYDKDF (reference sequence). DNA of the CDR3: TGTGCCACCAGCACTGGGGAGGGGAACACTGAAGCTTTCTTT. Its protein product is CATSTGEGNTEAFF.

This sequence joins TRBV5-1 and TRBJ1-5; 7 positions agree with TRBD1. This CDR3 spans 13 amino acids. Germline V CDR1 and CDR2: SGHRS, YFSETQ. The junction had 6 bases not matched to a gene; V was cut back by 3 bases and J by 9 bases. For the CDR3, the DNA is TGCGCCAGCAGCTCCGCGCCAGGGGGGCCCCAGCATTTT. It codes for CASSSAPGGPQHF. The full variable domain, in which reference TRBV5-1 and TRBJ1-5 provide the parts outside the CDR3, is KAGVTQTPRYLIKTRGQQVTLSCSPISGHRSVSWYQQTPGQGLQFLFEYFSETQRNKGNFPGRFSGRQFSNSRSEMNVSTLELGDSALYLCASSSAPGGPQHFGDGTRLSIL.

The CDR3 nucleotides read TGTGCCAGCTCGTACCAGGACAGTAATCAGCCCCAGCATTTT. Protein sequence: CASSYQDSNQPQHF. The chain couples TRBV18 to TRBJ1-5; D might be TRBD1 (6 bases). Trimming cost V 6 bases and J 4 bases, with 13 bases left between them. Germline V gives CDR1 KGHSH, CDR2 LQKENI. The CDR3 spans 14 residues.

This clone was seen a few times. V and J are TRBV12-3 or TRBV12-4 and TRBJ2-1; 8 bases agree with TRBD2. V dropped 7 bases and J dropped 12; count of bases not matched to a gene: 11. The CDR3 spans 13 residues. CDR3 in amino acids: CASTRGGIVGQFF. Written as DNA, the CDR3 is TGTGCCAGCACCCGGGGGGGGATTGTGGGGCAGTTCTTC.

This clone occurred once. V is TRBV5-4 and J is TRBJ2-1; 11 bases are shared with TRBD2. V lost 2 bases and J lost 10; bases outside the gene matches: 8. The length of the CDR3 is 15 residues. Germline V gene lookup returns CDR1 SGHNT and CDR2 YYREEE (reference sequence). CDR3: CASSFDSGGAREQFF. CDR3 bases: TGTGCCAGCAGCTTTGATAGCGGGGGGGCAAGGGAGCAGTTCTTC. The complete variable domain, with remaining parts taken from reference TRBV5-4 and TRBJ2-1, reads ETGVTQSPTHLIKTRGQQVTLRCSSQSGHNTVSWYQQALGQGPQFIFQYYREEENGRGNFPPRFSGLQFPNYSSELNVNALELDDSALYLCASSFDSGGAREQFFGPGTRLTVL.

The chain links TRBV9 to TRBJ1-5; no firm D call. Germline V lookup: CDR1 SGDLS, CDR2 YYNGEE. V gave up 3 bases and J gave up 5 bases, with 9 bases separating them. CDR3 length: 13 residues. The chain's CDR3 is CASSADIHQPQHF. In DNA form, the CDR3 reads TGTGCCAGCAGCGCCGACATTCATCAGCCCCAGCATTTT. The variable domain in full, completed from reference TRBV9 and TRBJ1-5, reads DSGVTQTPKHLITATGQRVTLRCSPRSGDLSVYWYQQSLDQGLQFLIQYYNGEERAKGNILERFSAQQFPDLHSELNLSSLELGDSALYFCASSADIHQPQHFGDGTRLSIL.

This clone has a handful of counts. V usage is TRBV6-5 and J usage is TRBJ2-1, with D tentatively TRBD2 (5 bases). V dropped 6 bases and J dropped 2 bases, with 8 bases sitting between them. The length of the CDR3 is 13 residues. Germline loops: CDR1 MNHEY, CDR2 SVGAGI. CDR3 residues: CASSAGTYNEQFF. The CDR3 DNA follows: TGTGCCAGCAGCGCCGGGACCTACAATGAGCAGTTCTTC.

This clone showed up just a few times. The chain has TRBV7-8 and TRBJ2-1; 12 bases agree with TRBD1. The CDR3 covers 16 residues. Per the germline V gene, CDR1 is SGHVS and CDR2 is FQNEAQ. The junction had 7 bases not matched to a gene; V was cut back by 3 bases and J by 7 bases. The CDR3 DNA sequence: TGTGCCAGCAGCTTCCGGGACAGGGGGCATCTTAATGAGCAGTTCTTC. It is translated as CASSFRDRGHLNEQFF.

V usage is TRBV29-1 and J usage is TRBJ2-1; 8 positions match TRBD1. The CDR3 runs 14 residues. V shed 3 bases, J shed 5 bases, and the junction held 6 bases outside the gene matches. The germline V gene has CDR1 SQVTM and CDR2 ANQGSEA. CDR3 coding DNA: TGCAGCGTTGATTGGCAGGGGGCTAACAATGAGCAGTTCTTC. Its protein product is CSVDWQGANNEQFF.

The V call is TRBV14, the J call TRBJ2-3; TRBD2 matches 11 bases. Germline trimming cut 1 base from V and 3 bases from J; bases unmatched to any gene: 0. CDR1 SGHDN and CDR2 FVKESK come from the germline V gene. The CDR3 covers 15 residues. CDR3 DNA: TGTGCCAGCAGCCAAGGACTAGCGGGAACAGATACGCAGTATTTT. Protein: CASSQGLAGTDTQYF.

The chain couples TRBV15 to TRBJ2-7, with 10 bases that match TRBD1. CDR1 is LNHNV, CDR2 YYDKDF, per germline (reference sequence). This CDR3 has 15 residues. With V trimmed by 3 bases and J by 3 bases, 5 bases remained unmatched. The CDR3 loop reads CATSRLGQGLYEQYF. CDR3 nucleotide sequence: TGTGCCACCAGCAGGTTGGGACAGGGGCTCTACGAGCAGTACTTC. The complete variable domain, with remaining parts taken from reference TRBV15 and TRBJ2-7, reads DAMVIQNPRYQVTQFGKPVTLSCSQTLNHNVMYWYQQKSSQAPKLLFHYYDKDFNNEADTPDNFQSRRPNTSFCFLDIRSPGLGDTAMYLCATSRLGQGLYEQYFGPGTRLTVT.

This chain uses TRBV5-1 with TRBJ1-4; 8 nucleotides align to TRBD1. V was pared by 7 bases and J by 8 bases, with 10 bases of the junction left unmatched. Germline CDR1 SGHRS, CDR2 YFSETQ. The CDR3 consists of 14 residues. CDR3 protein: CASQPGGTEEKLFF. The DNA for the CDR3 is TGCGCCAGCCAACCAGGGGGCACGGAGGAAAAACTGTTTTTT.

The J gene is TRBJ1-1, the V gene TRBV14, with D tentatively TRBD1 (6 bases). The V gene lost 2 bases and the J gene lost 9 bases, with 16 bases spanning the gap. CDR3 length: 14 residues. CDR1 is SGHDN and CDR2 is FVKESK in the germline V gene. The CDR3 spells CASSQPGTPTQAFF. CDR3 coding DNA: TGTGCCAGCAGCCAACCCGGGACACCCACCCAAGCTTTCTTT.

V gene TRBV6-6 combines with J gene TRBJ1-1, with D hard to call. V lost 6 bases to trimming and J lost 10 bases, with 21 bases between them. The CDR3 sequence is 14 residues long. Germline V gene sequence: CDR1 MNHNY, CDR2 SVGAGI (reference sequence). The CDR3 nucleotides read TGTGCCAGCAGCCAACTAGGAGGGATTAAGGGAGCTTTCTTT. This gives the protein CASSQLGGIKGAFF.

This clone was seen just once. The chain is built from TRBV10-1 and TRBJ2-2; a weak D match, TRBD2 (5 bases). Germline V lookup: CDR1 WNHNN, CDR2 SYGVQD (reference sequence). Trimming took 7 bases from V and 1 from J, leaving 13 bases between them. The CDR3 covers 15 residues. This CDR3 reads CASNARVVNTGELFF. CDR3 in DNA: TGCGCCAGCAATGCGCGGGTCGTGAACACCGGGGAGCTGTTTTTT.

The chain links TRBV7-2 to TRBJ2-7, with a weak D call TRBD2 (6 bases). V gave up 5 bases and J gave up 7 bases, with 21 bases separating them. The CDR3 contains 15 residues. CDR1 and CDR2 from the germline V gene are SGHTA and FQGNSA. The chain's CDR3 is CASSTLAVPLGEQYF. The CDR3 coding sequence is TGTGCCAGCAGCACATTAGCGGTCCCCTTAGGGGAGCAGTACTTC. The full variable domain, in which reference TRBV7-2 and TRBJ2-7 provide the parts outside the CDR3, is GAGVSQSPSNKVTEKGKDVELRCDPISGHTALYWYRQSLGQGLEFLIYFQGNSAPDKSGLPSDRFSAERTGGSVSTLTIQRTQQEDSAVYLCASSTLAVPLGEQYFGPGTRLTVT.